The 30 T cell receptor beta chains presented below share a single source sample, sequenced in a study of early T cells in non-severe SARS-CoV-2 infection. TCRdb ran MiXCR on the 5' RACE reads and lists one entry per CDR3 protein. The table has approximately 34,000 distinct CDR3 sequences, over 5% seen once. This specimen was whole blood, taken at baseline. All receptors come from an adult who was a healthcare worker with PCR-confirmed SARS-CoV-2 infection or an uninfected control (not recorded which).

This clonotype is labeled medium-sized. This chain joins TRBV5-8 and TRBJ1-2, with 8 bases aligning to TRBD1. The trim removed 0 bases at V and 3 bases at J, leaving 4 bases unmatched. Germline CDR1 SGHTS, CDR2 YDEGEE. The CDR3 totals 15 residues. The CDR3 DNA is TGTGCCAGCAGCTTGGCGGCAGGGGGCTACTATGGCTACACCTTC. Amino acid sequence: CASSLAAGGYYGYTF.

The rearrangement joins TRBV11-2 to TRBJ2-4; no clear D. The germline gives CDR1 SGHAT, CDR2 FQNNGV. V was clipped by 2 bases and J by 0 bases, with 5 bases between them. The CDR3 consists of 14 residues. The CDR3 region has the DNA TGTGCCAGCAGCTTACTTGTAGCCAAAAACATTCAGTACTTC. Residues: CASSLLVAKNIQYF.

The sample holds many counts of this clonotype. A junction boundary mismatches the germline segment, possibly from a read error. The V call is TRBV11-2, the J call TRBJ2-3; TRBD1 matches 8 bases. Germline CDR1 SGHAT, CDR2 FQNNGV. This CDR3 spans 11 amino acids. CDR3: CASSSRTGPNF. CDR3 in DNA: TGTGCCAGCAGCTCCCGGACAGGGCCAAATTTT.

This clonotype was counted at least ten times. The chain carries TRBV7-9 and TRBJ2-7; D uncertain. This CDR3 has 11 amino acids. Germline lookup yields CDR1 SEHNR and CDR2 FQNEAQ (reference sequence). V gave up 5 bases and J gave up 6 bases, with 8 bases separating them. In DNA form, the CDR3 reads TGTGCCAGCAGCCCATGGTCCGAGCAGTACTTC. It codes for CASSPWSEQYF.

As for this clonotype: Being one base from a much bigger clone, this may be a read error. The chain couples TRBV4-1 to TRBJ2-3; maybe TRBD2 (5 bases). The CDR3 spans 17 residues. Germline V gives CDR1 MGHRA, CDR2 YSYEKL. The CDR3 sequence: CASSRAQPSPSTDTQYF. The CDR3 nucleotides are TGCGCCAGCAGCCGCGCCCAGCCGTCCCCTAGCACGGATACGCAGTATTTT.

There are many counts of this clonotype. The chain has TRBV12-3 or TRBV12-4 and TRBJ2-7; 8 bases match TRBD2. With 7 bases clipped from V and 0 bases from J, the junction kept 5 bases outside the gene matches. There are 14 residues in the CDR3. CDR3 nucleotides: TGTGCCAGCATTAGCGGGATCCACTCCTACGAGCAGTACTTC. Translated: CASISGIHSYEQYF.

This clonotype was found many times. CDR3 amino acids: CASRALAELEQFF. CDR3 in DNA: TGTGCCAGCAGAGCACTAGCGGAACTCGAGCAGTTCTTC. V and J are TRBV27 and TRBJ2-1; 8 bases agree with TRBD2. This CDR3 contains 13 residues. The V and J ends lost 6 bases and 10 bases, in that order; junction bases with no gene match: 8. Germline V gene sequence: CDR1 MNHEY, CDR2 SMNVEV (reference sequence).

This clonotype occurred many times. DNA of the CDR3: TGTGCCAGCAGCCGACACGCCAGCACTGAAGCTTTCTTT. Translating gives CASSRHASTEAFF. The V gene is TRBV6-2 or TRBV6-3, the J gene TRBJ1-1; D is unresolved. Between the trimmed V and J ends, which lost 6 bases and 4 bases, there was a span of 12 bases. There are 13 residues in the CDR3. Germline V gene data show CDR1 as MNHEY and CDR2 as SVGEGT.

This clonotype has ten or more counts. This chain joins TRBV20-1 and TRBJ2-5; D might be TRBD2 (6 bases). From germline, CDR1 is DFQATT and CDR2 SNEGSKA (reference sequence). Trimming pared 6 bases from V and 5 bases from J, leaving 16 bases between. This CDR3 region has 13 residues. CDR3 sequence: CSAEREALETQYF. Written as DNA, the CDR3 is TGCAGTGCCGAGAGGGAGGCTTTGGAGACCCAGTACTTC.

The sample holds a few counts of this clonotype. In nucleotides, the CDR3 is TGTGCTAGTGGTTTGCCCGCGGGAGCCTACAATGAGCAGTTCTTC. Translation: CASGLPAGAYNEQFF. The chain links TRBV12-5 to TRBJ2-1, with TRBD2 matching 7 bases. The V gene's germline CDR1 is LGHNT and CDR2 FRNRAP. V was pared by 2 bases and J by 2 bases, with 3 bases of the junction left unmatched. The CDR3 is 15 residues long.

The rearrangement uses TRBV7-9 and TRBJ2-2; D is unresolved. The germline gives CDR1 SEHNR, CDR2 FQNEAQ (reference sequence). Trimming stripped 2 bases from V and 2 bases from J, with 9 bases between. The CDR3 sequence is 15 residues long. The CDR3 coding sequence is TGTGCCAGCAGCTTACGACGGGCTAACACCGGGGAGCTGTTTTTT. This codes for CASSLRRANTGELFF. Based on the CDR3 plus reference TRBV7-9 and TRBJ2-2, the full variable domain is DTGVSQNPRHKITKRGQNVTFRCDPISEHNRLYWYRQTLGQGPEFLTYFQNEAQLEKSRLLSDRFSAERPKGSFSTLEIQRTEQGDSAMYLCASSLRRANTGELFFGEGSRLTVL.

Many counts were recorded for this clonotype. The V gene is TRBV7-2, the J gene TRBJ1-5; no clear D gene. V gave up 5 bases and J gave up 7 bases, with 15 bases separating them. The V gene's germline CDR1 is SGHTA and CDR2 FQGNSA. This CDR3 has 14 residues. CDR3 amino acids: CASSPRTVYQPQHF. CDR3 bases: TGTGCCAGCAGCCCCCGGACGGTGTACCAGCCCCAGCATTTT.

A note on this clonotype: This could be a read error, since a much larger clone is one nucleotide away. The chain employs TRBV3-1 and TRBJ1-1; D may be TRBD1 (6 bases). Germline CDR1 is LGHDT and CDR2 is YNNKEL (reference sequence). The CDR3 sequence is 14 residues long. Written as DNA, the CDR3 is TGTGCCAGCATCCAAGCCAGGGGCAGCACTGAAGCTTTCTTT. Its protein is CASIQARGSTEAFF.

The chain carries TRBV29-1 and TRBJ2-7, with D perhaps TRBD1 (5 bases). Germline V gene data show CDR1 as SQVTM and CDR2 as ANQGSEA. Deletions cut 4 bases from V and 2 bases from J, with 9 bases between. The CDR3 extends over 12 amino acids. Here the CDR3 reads CSVVTGPYEQYF. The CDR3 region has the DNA TGCAGCGTTGTTACAGGACCCTACGAGCAGTACTTC.

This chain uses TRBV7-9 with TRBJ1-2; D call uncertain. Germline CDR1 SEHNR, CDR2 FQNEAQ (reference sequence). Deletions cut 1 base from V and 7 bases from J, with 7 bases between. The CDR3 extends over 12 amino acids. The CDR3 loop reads CASSLEVVGYTF. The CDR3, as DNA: TGTGCCAGCAGCTTAGAGGTTGTTGGCTACACCTTC.

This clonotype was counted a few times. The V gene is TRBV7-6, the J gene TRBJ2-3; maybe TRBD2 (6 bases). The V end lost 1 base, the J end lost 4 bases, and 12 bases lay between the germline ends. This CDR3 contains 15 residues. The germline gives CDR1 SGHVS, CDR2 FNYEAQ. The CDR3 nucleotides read TGTGCCAGCAGCTTAGGCGGGATCACTGCAGATACGCAGTATTTT. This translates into CASSLGGITADTQYF.

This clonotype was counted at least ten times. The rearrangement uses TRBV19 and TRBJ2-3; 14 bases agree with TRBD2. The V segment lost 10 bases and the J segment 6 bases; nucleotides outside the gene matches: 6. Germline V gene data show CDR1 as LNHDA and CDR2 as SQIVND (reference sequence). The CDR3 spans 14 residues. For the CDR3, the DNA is TGTGCCACCCGACTAGCGGGAGGGGGGGATACGCAGTATTTT. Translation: CATRLAGGGDTQYF.

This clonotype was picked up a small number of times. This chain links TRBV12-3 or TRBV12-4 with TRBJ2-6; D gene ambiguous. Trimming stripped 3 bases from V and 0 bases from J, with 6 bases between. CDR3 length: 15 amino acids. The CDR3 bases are TGTGCCAGCAGTTTCGGACCCTCTGGGGCCAACGTCCTGACTTTC. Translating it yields CASSFGPSGANVLTF.

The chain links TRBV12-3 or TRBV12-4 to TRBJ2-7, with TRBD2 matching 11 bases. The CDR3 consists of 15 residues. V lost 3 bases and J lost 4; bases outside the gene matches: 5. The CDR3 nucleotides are TGTGCCAGCAGTTTGGGGACTAGCGGCCCTTACGAGCAGTACTTC. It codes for CASSLGTSGPYEQYF.

CDR3 residues: CASSLPQGQETQYF. The CDR3 bases are TGTGCCAGCAGTTTACCACAGGGACAAGAGACCCAGTACTTC. This rearrangement joins TRBV28 to TRBJ2-5, with D maybe TRBD1 (6 bases). This CDR3 has 14 amino acids. Trimming pared 2 bases from V and 2 bases from J, leaving 9 bases between. Germline CDR1 is MDHEN and CDR2 is SYDVKM.

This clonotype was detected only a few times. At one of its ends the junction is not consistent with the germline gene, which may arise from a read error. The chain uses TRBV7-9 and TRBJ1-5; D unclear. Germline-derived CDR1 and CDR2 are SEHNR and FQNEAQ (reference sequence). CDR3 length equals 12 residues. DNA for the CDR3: TGTGCCAGCAGTTTAGAGGATCAGCCCCAGCATTTT. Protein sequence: CASSLEDQPQHF. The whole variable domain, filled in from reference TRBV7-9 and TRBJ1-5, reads DTGVSQNPRHKITKRGQNVTFRCDPISEHNRLYWYRQTLGQGPEFLTYFQNEAQLEKSRLLSDRFSAERPKGSFSTLEIQRTEQGDSAMYLCASSLEDQPQHFGDGTRLSIL.

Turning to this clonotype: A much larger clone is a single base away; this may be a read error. CDR3 sequence (DNA): TGCGCCAGCAGTGGATTGTCGTCTACGACTCACAATGAGCAGTTCTTC. The encoded protein is CASSGLSSTTHNEQFF. This chain links TRBV10-1 with TRBJ2-1; D ambiguous. This CDR3 contains 16 residues. The V gene's germline CDR1 is WNHNN and CDR2 SYGVQD (reference sequence). Deletions cut 4 bases from V and 5 bases from J, with 18 bases between.

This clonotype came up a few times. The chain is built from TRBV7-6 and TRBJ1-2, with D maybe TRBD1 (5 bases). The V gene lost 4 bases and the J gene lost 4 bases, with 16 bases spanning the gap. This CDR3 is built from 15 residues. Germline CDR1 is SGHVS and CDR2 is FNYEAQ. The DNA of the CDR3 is TGTGCCAGCAGCTCCACCATAACAGGTCCCTATGGCTACACCTTC. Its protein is CASSSTITGPYGYTF.

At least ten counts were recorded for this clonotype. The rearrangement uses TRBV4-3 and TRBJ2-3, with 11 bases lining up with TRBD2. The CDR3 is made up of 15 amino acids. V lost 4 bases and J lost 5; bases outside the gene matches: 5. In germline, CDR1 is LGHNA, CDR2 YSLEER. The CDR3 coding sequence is TGCGCCAGCAGCCTAGCGGGAGGGCGGGAAGATACGCAGTATTTT. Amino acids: CASSLAGGREDTQYF.

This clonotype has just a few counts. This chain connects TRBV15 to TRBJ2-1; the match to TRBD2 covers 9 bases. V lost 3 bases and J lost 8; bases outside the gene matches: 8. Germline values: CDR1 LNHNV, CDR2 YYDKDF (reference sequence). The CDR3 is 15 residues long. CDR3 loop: CATSSLAGEGDEQFF. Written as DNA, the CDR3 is TGTGCCACCAGCAGCTTAGCGGGAGAGGGAGATGAGCAGTTCTTC.

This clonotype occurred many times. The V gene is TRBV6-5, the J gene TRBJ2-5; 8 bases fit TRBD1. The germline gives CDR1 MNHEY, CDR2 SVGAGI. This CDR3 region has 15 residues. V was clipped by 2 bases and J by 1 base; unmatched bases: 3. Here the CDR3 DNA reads TGTGCCAGCAGTTACGGGACAGGTCCCCAAGAGACCCAGTACTTC. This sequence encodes CASSYGTGPQETQYF.

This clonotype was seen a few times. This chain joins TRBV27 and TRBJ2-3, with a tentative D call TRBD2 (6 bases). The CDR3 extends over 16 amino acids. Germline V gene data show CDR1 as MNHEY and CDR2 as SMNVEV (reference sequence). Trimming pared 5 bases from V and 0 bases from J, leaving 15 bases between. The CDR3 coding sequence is TGTGCCAGCAGTGACGGGACTTTTCCTAGCACAGATACGCAGTATTTT. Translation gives CASSDGTFPSTDTQYF.

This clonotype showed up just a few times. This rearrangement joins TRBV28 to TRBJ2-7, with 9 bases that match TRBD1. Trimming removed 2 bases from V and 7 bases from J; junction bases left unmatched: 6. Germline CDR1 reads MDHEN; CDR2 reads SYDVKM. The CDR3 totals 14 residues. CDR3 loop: CASSLVQGAREQYF. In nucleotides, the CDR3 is TGTGCCAGCAGTTTAGTACAGGGGGCAAGAGAGCAGTACTTC. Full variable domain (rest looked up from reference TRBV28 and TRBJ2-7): DVKVTQSSRYLVKRTGEKVFLECVQDMDHENMFWYRQDPGLGLRLIYFSYDVKMKEKGDIPEGYSVSREKKERFSLILESASTNQTSMYLCASSLVQGAREQYFGPGTRLTVT.

The CDR3 DNA sequence: TGTGCCAGCAGCTTAGGAGCGGGAGTCTCCTACAATGAGCAGTTCTTC. Translation: CASSLGAGVSYNEQFF. The V call is TRBV7-7, the J call TRBJ2-1; 8 nucleotides line up with TRBD2. This CDR3 has 16 residues. The V segment lost 1 base and the J segment 0 bases; nucleotides outside the gene matches: 2. Germline V CDR1 and CDR2: SSHAT, FNYEAQ (reference sequence).

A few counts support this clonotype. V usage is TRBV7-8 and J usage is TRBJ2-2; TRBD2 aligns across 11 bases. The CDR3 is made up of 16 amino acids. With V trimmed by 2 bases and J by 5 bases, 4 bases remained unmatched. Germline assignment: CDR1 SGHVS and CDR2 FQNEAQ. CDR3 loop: CASSLKLAGVTGELFF. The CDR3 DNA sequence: TGTGCCAGCAGCTTAAAACTAGCGGGAGTAACCGGGGAGCTGTTTTTT.